These T cell receptor beta chains were read from a single sample in a study of blood T cell repertoires in COVID-19. Using immunoSEQ multiplex PCR, the repertoire was profiled, and TCRdb retains in-frame clones only, with some absent. The table has tens of thousands of clones, around 83% seen once. Material for sequencing was peripheral blood. Receptors were obtained from a woman of 80 years or more in a cohort sampled during active or convalescent COVID-19. CDR3s include the opening cysteine and the closing phenylalanine or tryptophan. Each record gives: J gene, D gene, V gene, clone size, CDR3 DNA, CDR3 protein. The D gene is left open where the match is weak. Rows may omit the clone size; those that give it use once, few, many or a size class.

j_gene: TRBJ1-2
d_gene: TRBD1
v_gene: TRBV30
abundance: NA
CDR3nt: TGTGCCTGGAGGGGGACAGGGGGGTATGGCTACACCTTC
CDR3aa: CAWRGTGGYGYTF

j_gene: TRBJ1-4
d_gene: NA
v_gene: TRBV2
abundance: NA
CDR3nt: TGTGCCAGCAGTTCCCTTCGGGGGGCGGGTGAAAAACTGTTTTTT
CDR3aa: CASSSLRGAGEKLFF

j_gene: TRBJ1-1
d_gene: NA
v_gene: TRBV7-2
abundance: NA
CDR3nt: TGTGCCAGCAGCTTCACCTCCAGGTATTCCACTGAAGCTTTCTTT
CDR3aa: CASSFTSRYSTEAFF

j_gene: TRBJ1-5
d_gene: NA
v_gene: TRBV7-2
abundance: NA
CDR3nt: TGTGCCAGCAGCGCGGACAACTATAGCAATCAGCCCCAGCATTTT
CDR3aa: CASSADNYSNQPQHF

j_gene: TRBJ2-6
d_gene: TRBD1
v_gene: TRBV4-1
abundance: NA
CDR3nt: TGCGCCAGCAGCCAAGGGGACAGTACCCTGGGTGGGGCCAACGTCCTGACTTTC
CDR3aa: CASSQGDSTLGGANVLTF

j_gene: TRBJ1-1
d_gene: NA
v_gene: TRBV18
abundance: once
CDR3nt: TGTGCCAGCTCACCATTTGGTGGGCCGAACACTGAAGCTTTCTTT
CDR3aa: CASSPFGGPNTEAFF

j_gene: TRBJ1-1
d_gene: TRBD1
v_gene: TRBV6-5
abundance: once
CDR3nt: TGTGCCAGCAGCTCGACAGGGGGGAACACTGAAGCTTTCTTT
CDR3aa: CASSSTGGNTEAFF

j_gene: TRBJ2-1
d_gene: NA
v_gene: TRBV7-3
abundance: NA
CDR3nt: TGTGCCAGCAGCTCCCTTTCGCCGGGGAGTTTTGGGAATGAGCAGTTCTTC
CDR3aa: CASSSLSPGSFGNEQFF

j_gene: TRBJ2-2
d_gene: TRBD2
v_gene: TRBV6-6
abundance: once
CDR3nt: TGTGCCAGCAGCCTGGCTAGCGGGAACACCGGGGAGCTGTTTTTT
CDR3aa: CASSLASGNTGELFF

j_gene: TRBJ1-1
d_gene: TRBD1
v_gene: TRBV5-1
abundance: NA
CDR3nt: TGCGCCAGCAGCCGAGGGACAGGGTTTTATGCTGAAGCTTTCTTT
CDR3aa: CASSRGTGFYAEAFF

j_gene: TRBJ1-1
d_gene: NA
v_gene: TRBV30
abundance: NA
CDR3nt: TGTGCCTGGGGGCCGGGGACTGAAGCTTTCTTT
CDR3aa: CAWGPGTEAFF

j_gene: TRBJ1-4
d_gene: TRBD1
v_gene: TRBV5-1
abundance: NA
CDR3nt: TGCGCCAGCAGCCCCGGACAGGGAGAAGAAAAACTGTTTTTT
CDR3aa: CASSPGQGEEKLFF

j_gene: TRBJ2-1
d_gene: NA
v_gene: TRBV30
abundance: NA
CDR3nt: TGTGCCTGGAAGGGGCCCGGACGCGAGCAGTTCTTC
CDR3aa: CAWKGPGREQFF

j_gene: TRBJ1-6
d_gene: NA
v_gene: TRBV3-1/TRBV3-2
abundance: few
CDR3nt: TGTGCCAGCAGCCAAATGGGGGGTAGTTCACCCCTCCACTTT
CDR3aa: CASSQMGGSSPLHF

j_gene: TRBJ1-5
d_gene: NA
v_gene: TRBV7-8
abundance: NA
CDR3nt: TGTGCCAGCACTGAGACCGCAGCAGGGCATCAGCCCCAGCATTTT
CDR3aa: CASTETAAGHQPQHF

j_gene: TRBJ2-2
d_gene: NA
v_gene: TRBV7-7
abundance: once
CDR3nt: TGTGCTAGCAGCGTCACAGGGAACACCGGGGAGCTGTTTTTT
CDR3aa: CASSVTGNTGELFF

j_gene: TRBJ2-1
d_gene: TRBD2
v_gene: TRBV24-1
abundance: once
CDR3nt: TGTGCCACCAGTGATTTTGCGGGGGATGAGCAGTTCTTC
CDR3aa: CATSDFAGDEQFF

j_gene: TRBJ2-3
d_gene: TRBD2
v_gene: TRBV9
abundance: NA
CDR3nt: TGTGCCAGCAGCGTAGCGGGCGGGAGAGCCAAAGATACGCAGTATTTT
CDR3aa: CASSVAGGRAKDTQYF

j_gene: TRBJ1-1
d_gene: NA
v_gene: TRBV6-6
abundance: few
CDR3nt: TGTGCCAGCAGTGTGACGGGAGACCGGACTGAAGCTTTCTTT
CDR3aa: CASSVTGDRTEAFF

j_gene: TRBJ1-2
d_gene: TRBD1
v_gene: TRBV19
abundance: NA
CDR3nt: TGTGCCAGTAGTAACCCGGAGGAGGGGGCGCGGGTTGGCTACACCTTC
CDR3aa: CASSNPEEGARVGYTF

j_gene: TRBJ1-5
d_gene: NA
v_gene: TRBV6-5
abundance: NA
CDR3nt: TGTGCCAGCGGATCCTCTGGTGGAGTCAATCAGCCCCAGCATTTT
CDR3aa: CASGSSGGVNQPQHF

j_gene: TRBJ1-5
d_gene: NA
v_gene: TRBV18
abundance: NA
CDR3nt: TGTGCCAGCTCACCACTAGGGGAGGGTCAGCCCCAGCATTTT
CDR3aa: CASSPLGEGQPQHF

j_gene: TRBJ2-7
d_gene: NA
v_gene: TRBV10-3
abundance: NA
CDR3nt: TGTGCCATCAGTGAGTCGGGGGCCGGTTACTCCTACGAGCAGTACTTC
CDR3aa: CAISESGAGYSYEQYF

j_gene: TRBJ2-2
d_gene: NA
v_gene: TRBV5-1
abundance: NA
CDR3nt: TGCGCCAGCGGAGAGAACACCGGGGAGCTGTTTTTT
CDR3aa: CASGENTGELFF

j_gene: TRBJ1-2
d_gene: NA
v_gene: TRBV3-1/TRBV3-2
abundance: NA
CDR3nt: TGTGCCAGCAGCCATAACGGGGTTGACTATGGCTACACCTTC
CDR3aa: CASSHNGVDYGYTF

j_gene: TRBJ2-2
d_gene: TRBD2
v_gene: TRBV4-2
abundance: NA
CDR3nt: TGTGCCAGCAGCCAGGGGACTAGCGGGACCCCCCACACCGGGGAGCTGTTTTTT
CDR3aa: CASSQGTSGTPHTGELFF

j_gene: TRBJ2-1
d_gene: TRBD2
v_gene: TRBV30
abundance: once
CDR3nt: TGTGCCTGGAACCGGGGACTAGCTTCCCATGAGCAGTTCTTC
CDR3aa: CAWNRGLASHEQFF

j_gene: TRBJ1-2
d_gene: NA
v_gene: TRBV29-1
abundance: NA
CDR3nt: TGCAGCGTTGGAGGAGGCAGCTATGGCTACACCTTC
CDR3aa: CSVGGGSYGYTF

j_gene: TRBJ2-3
d_gene: TRBD2
v_gene: TRBV2
abundance: NA
CDR3nt: TGTGCCAGCAGGGTAGCGGGGGGAAGCACAGATACGCAGTATTTT
CDR3aa: CASRVAGGSTDTQYF

j_gene: TRBJ1-1
d_gene: NA
v_gene: TRBV3-1/TRBV3-2
abundance: NA
CDR3nt: TGTGCCAGCAGCCAAGCCGGTGAAGCTTTCTTT
CDR3aa: CASSQAGEAFF

j_gene: TRBJ2-3
d_gene: NA
v_gene: TRBV18
abundance: NA
CDR3nt: TGTGCCAGCTCACCACGGCTGACAGAAACCACAGATACGCAGTATTTT
CDR3aa: CASSPRLTETTDTQYF

j_gene: TRBJ1-6
d_gene: NA
v_gene: TRBV9
abundance: NA
CDR3nt: TGTGCCAGCAGCGAACGGGCCTATAATTCACCCCTCCACTTT
CDR3aa: CASSERAYNSPLHF

j_gene: TRBJ2-3
d_gene: TRBD1
v_gene: TRBV3-1/TRBV3-2
abundance: few
CDR3nt: TGTGCCAGCAGCCCAACAGGGGACGGTGGGACAGATACGCAGTATTTT
CDR3aa: CASSPTGDGGTDTQYF

j_gene: TRBJ1-1
d_gene: NA
v_gene: TRBV30
abundance: NA
CDR3nt: TGTGCCTGGACCGGGACTGGAAAGGTGAGCACTGAAGCTTTCTTT
CDR3aa: CAWTGTGKVSTEAFF

j_gene: TRBJ1-1
d_gene: NA
v_gene: TRBV5-3
abundance: NA
CDR3nt: TGTGCCAGCCCCGAGGCGAGCCTTCGTCGGAACACTGAAGCTTTCTTT
CDR3aa: CASPEASLRRNTEAFF

j_gene: TRBJ2-1
d_gene: TRBD1
v_gene: TRBV30
abundance: once
CDR3nt: TGTGCCTGGAAGGGCAGGGGGCTCGGGGGTGAGCAGTTCTTC
CDR3aa: CAWKGRGLGGEQFF

j_gene: TRBJ2-7
d_gene: NA
v_gene: TRBV29-1
abundance: NA
CDR3nt: TGCAGCGTTGCTACGTGGACATCTTCCTACGAGCAGTACTTC
CDR3aa: CSVATWTSSYEQYF